The rows below give T cell receptor beta chains drawn from one sample of a study of T cells in Graves' hyperthyroidism and ophthalmopathy. Each CDR3 protein gets one entry after TCRdb re-called the multiplex PCR reads with MiXCR. This sample has 300,000 or so distinct CDR3 sequences; 18% occur once, and the top ten carry 49%. Source material: blood. Every receptor here comes from a woman aged 50 to 60 with Graves' hyperthyroidism. Both conserved end residues are part of each CDR3. Fields, in order: J gene, D gene, V gene, clone size, CDR3 protein, CDR3 DNA. A D gene is named only where the DNA matches it firmly. The size field is filled for only some rows; it gives once, few, many or a size class.

>TRBJ2-2|.|TRBV7-2|many
CASSPDYTGELFF
TGTGCCAGCAGCCCGGACTATACCGGGGAGCTGTTTTTT
>TRBJ2-1|TRBD2|TRBV7-9|few
CASSPMTSVPYNEQFF
TGTGCCAGCAGCCCCATGACTAGCGTTCCCTACAATGAGCAGTTCTTC
>TRBJ2-5|TRBD2|TRBV27|many
CASSLSPGGPGETQYF
TGTGCCAGCAGTTTATCGCCGGGAGGGCCGGGAGAGACCCAGTACTTC
>TRBJ1-2|.|TRBV5-6|.
CASSSSARGVDYGYTF
TGTGCCAGCAGCTCGAGTGCCCGGGGGGTGGACTATGGCTACACCTTC
>TRBJ1-6|.|TRBV3-1|few
CASSQNLGRSSVSPLHF
TGTGCCAGCAGCCAGAATTTAGGACGCAGTTCCGTTTCACCCCTCCACTTT
>TRBJ1-1|.|TRBV2|few
CASSEPLRRVHLLNTEAFF
TGTGCCAGCAGTGAACCGCTCAGACGGGTACACCTACTGAACACTGAAGCTTTCTTT
>TRBJ1-5|TRBD1|TRBV6-1|few
CASSELSGGYQPQHF
TGTGCCAGCAGTGAGTTGTCAGGGGGCTATCAGCCCCAGCATTTT
>TRBJ2-3|.|TRBV7-3|.
CASSLTFRDTQYF
TGTGCCAGCAGCTTAACATTTCGGGATACGCAGTATTTT
>TRBJ2-1|TRBD2|TRBV4-2|.
CASSQRLAGGHEQFF
TGTGCCAGCAGCCAAAGACTAGCGGGAGGGCACGAGCAGTTCTTC
>TRBJ2-1|TRBD2|TRBV18|.
CASSPRLAGVYNEQFF
TGTGCCAGCTCACCCCGACTAGCGGGGGTCTACAATGAGCAGTTCTTC
>TRBJ2-2|.|TRBV6-5|.
CASSYSSGAANTGELFF
TGTGCCAGCAGTTACTCATCAGGTGCCGCGAACACCGGGGAGCTGTTTTTT
>TRBJ2-7|.|TRBV2|.
CARSGAPEQYF
TGTGCCCGCAGTGGGGCCCCTGAGCAGTACTTC
>TRBJ2-1|TRBD2|TRBV29-1|.
CSVGTSGILNEQFF
TGCAGCGTAGGGACTAGCGGGATCCTAAATGAGCAGTTCTTC
>TRBJ2-5|TRBD1|TRBV11-2|many
CASSVRPGQEQETQYF
TGTGCCAGCAGCGTCCGACCGGGACAGGAGCAAGAGACCCAGTACTTC
>TRBJ2-1|TRBD2|TRBV6-1|.
CAIPLRTGGPNGEQFF
TGTGCCATCCCCCTCCGGACGGGAGGGCCGAATGGTGAGCAGTTCTTC
>TRBJ2-2|TRBD2|TRBV20-1|.
CSARTQEGLAASTGELFF
TGCAGTGCTAGAACGCAGGAGGGACTAGCGGCTTCCACCGGGGAGCTGTTTTTT
>TRBJ2-7|.|TRBV6-1|many
CASSIEDFSSYEQYF
TGTGCCAGCTCGATCGAGGACTTTAGCTCCTACGAGCAGTACTTC
>TRBJ1-6|.|TRBV18|many
CASSPGTGEERRTLHF
TGTGCCAGCTCACCGGGCACGGGAGAAGAAAGGAGAACCCTCCACTTT
>TRBJ1-1|.|TRBV5-1|.
CANSLGGGGNTEAFF
TGCGCCAACAGCTTGGGCGGGGGGGGCAACACTGAAGCTTTCTTT
>TRBJ2-2|.|TRBV10-3|few
CAISEEGEVGELFF
TGTGCCATCAGTGAAGAGGGGGAGGTCGGGGAGCTGTTTTTT
>TRBJ2-3|TRBD2|TRBV19|few
CASSTGLAGGPYF
TGTGCCAGTAGTACCGGACTAGCGGGGGGTCCGTATTTT
>TRBJ1-1|.|TRBV29-1|.
CSVGHSGDPEAFF
TGCAGCGTTGGCCATTCAGGGGATCCTGAAGCTTTCTTT